This T cell receptor beta chain was documented in a study of blood T cell repertoires in COVID-19. At the level of the study: The United States, Italy and Spain supplied acute and convalescent COVID-19 samples.

The CDR3 is made up of 15 amino acids. Trimming removed 6 bases from V and 1 base from J; junction bases left unmatched: 8. CDR1 is MNHEY, CDR2 SVGAGI, per germline. Those enrolled, adults aged 18 to 89 years, came from about two dozen US areas. In the authors' methods: The assay estimated nucleated cells by amplifying reference gene primers. The method was immunoSEQ multiplex PCR; TCRdb's version includes in-frame clones alone and lacks a portion of them. The V and J calls and clone size were taken over from that table, and D and trimming were inferred from the DNA. This sample carries around 200,000 clones, approximately 87% of them seen once, and the ten largest clones take roughly 3.2%.

The V gene is TRBV6-5, the J gene TRBJ1-2, with 7 bases that match TRBD1. The specimen sequenced was PBMCs or T cells enriched from blood (not recorded which). This TCR was recovered from a woman between 50 and 59 years old in a cohort exposed to, infected with or recovered from COVID-19 (not recorded which). This CDR3 is CASSTTGPGNYGYTF. Here the CDR3 DNA reads TGTGCCAGCAGCACGACAGGGCCGGGTAACTATGGCTACACCTTC.